In its sample, the clone carrying this TCR beta chain was seen a few times. This entry is derived from a study of early T cells in non-severe SARS-CoV-2 infection. Attachment of unique molecular identifiers was made to individual cDNA molecules. TCRdb reprocessed the 5' RACE reads via MiXCR and lists one record per CDR3 protein. Altogether roughly 56,000 distinct CDR3 sequences are present, more than 12% being singletons, with the ten largest covering approximately 4%. The V gene end was trimmed by 2 bases and the J gene end by 3 bases; junction bases not matched to a gene: 12. Germline V gives CDR1 DFQATT, CDR2 SNEGSKA (reference sequence). This CDR3 region has 17 residues.

The specimen comprised whole blood, sampled at baseline. The V gene is TRBV20-1, the J gene TRBJ2-3, with 9 positions matching TRBD1. The source is an adult who was a healthcare worker with PCR-confirmed SARS-CoV-2 infection or an uninfected control (not recorded which). The CDR3 DNA follows: TGCAGTGCTAGACTTCCAGGGGGACAGGGACTTACAGATACGCAGTATTTT. Encoded protein: CSARLPGGQGLTDTQYF.